This T cell receptor (beta chain) was identified during a study of blood T cell repertoires in COVID-19. Whole-study context: COVID-19 samples collected from the United States, Italy and Spain covered acute and convalescent phases.

CDR1 and CDR2 (germline): MNHEY, SVGAGI. The trim removed 5 bases at V and 4 bases at J, leaving 10 bases unmatched. This CDR3 has 15 amino acids. Some clones are missing from TCRdb's copy, which holds only in-frame ones; the method was immunoSEQ multiplex PCR. The sample shows 200,000 to 250,000 clones, approximately 80% of them seen only once. The rearrangement joins TRBV6-5 to TRBJ1-2; TRBD1 agrees at 7 bases. This TCR derives from a woman in her 40s with acute COVID-19. The specimen was PBMCs or T cells enriched from blood (not recorded which). CDR3 region: CASSRRQGSFYGYTF. In DNA form, the CDR3 reads TGTGCCAGCAGTCGCCGACAGGGATCCTTCTATGGCTACACCTTC.